This TCR beta chain was identified during a study of T cells in Graves' hyperthyroidism and ophthalmopathy. Study-level results: The authors' 13 V-J model separated ophthalmopathy from stable hyperthyroidism. Model output signaled ophthalmopathy a median around 6.9 months ahead of onset.

The TCR beta CDR3 regions underwent amplification using RNA transcripts as the source. The study used the HTBI primer set for a first-round RT-PCR of the TCR CDR3. One entry per CDR3 protein, called by TCRdb with MiXCR from the multiplex PCR reads. The sample records around 600,000 distinct CDR3 sequences, approximately 15% being singletons. The study included ophthalmopathy patients with Clinical Activity Score at least 3, NOSPECS grade at least 4 and duration under 3 months. About 10 ml of fresh peripheral blood supplied the PBMCs. This clonotype was seen ten or more times. The antigen is not known. The CDR3 is 15 amino acids. Germline V gene sequence: CDR1 SEHNR, CDR2 FQNEAQ (reference sequence). V was pared by 0 bases and J by 6 bases, with 14 bases between.

This sequence originates from a woman aged 50 to 60 with Graves' ophthalmopathy. This chain uses TRBV7-9 with TRBJ1-1; D is unresolved. Sequenced input: blood. The CDR3 nucleotides read TGTGCCAGCAGCTTAGCCCCTGGACGGACTTCTGAAGCTTTCTTT. Translated, it gives CASSLAPGRTSEAFF.